The clone carrying this TCR beta chain was seen a few times. Antigen unknown. The CDR3 has 15 residues. CDR1 and CDR2 (germline): SGHRS, YFSETQ. V dropped 0 bases and J dropped 3 bases, with 10 bases sitting between them. The sequenced template was cDNA made from the entire isolated RNA. Sequenced by immunoSEQ multiplex PCR; TCRdb stores in-frame clones only, minus some. Of 300,000 to 350,000 clones in the sample, 13% were seen once. This sample is drawn from a study of beta chain features in type 1 diabetes. Study conclusions and caveats: Type 1 diabetes patients had TCRB CDR3s that were shorter (moderately but significantly so) in all four CD4+ subsets. It was among patients, rather than healthy donors, that naive, central memory and Treg TCRB repertoires appeared more similar.

The sequenced sample was naive CD4+ T cells from blood. The sequence was collected from a woman in her late teens or twenties with type 1 diabetes. The genes are TRBV5-1 and TRBJ2-1, with D perhaps TRBD2 (6 bases). For the CDR3, the DNA is TGCGCCAGCAGCTTGGTAGCGGAGGGCTACAATGAGCAGTTCTTC. It is translated as CASSLVAEGYNEQFF.